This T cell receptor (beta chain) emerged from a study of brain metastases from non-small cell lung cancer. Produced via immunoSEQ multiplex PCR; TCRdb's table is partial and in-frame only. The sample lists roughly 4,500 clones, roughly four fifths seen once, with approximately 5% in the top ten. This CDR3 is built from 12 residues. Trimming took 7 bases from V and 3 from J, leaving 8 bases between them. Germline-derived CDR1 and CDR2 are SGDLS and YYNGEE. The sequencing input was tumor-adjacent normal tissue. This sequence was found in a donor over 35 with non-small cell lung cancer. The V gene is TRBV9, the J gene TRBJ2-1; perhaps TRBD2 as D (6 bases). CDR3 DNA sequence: TGTGCCAGCGGGACTTACTACAATGAGCAGTTCTTC. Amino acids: CASGTYYNEQFF.